Below, one TCR beta chain is given with its context. This entry belongs to a study of blood T cell repertoires in COVID-19. J was trimmed by 5 bases and V by 4 bases; bases with no gene match: 2. Per germline, CDR1 SGHTS and CDR2 YDEGEE. This CDR3 spans 13 amino acids. Authors' analysis steps: How many nucleated cells were present was estimated from reference gene primer amplification. Libraries were prepared by immunoSEQ multiplex PCR; TCRdb keeps only in-frame clonotypes and omits some of them. That table gives V, J and clone size, and the DNA gave D and trimming. The profile shows about 190,000 clones, over 80% of them singletons.

The sequence derives from a woman in her thirties or forties with acute or convalescent COVID-19. The material sequenced was peripheral blood. This rearrangement joins TRBV5-8 to TRBJ1-1; 10 bases agree with TRBD1. The CDR3 DNA reads as TGTGCCAGCAGCATGGACAGGGGGACTGAAGCTTTCTTT. Its protein is CASSMDRGTEAFF.